This T cell receptor (beta chain) was found in a study of T-cell memory formation after mild COVID-19. About this clonotype itself: Its antigen remains unidentified.

Findings and limits, study-wide: The second-wave clones peaking on day 37 were not confirmed as SARS-CoV-2-specific. Cross-reactive memory appears to have joined, as suggested by some responding clones showing up in pre-infection memory.

TCRdb re-called the 5' RACE reads through MiXCR, storing one row per CDR3 protein. The profile shows approximately 30,000 distinct CDR3 sequences, approximately 7.7% of them singletons. The clonotype originates from a man younger than 30 who had mild COVID-19 (a few samples of this study predate the infection). Cell type and time point are not known. The sequenced sample consisted of PBMCs or a T cell subset sorted from them (not recorded which).

The CDR3 loop is CSASRVAFGEQFF. CDR3 coding DNA: TGCAGTGCTTCCCGCGTAGCGTTCGGCGAGCAGTTCTTC. The chain joins TRBV20-1 to TRBJ2-1; D is possibly TRBD2 (5 bases). Germline lookup yields CDR1 DFQATT and CDR2 SNEGSKA (reference sequence). V was cut by 5 bases and J by 10 bases, with 18 bases left in between. This CDR3 has 13 amino acids.